This T cell receptor beta chain was captured by sequencing in a study of T cell repertoires in ileal Crohn's disease. Sequencing was performed with immunoSEQ multiplex PCR; in TCRdb, only in-frame clones are kept and a portion is missing. The sample holds more than 12,000 clones, 70% seen once. Germline V lookup: CDR1 SEHNR, CDR2 FQNEAQ (reference sequence). The V and J ends lost 0 bases and 12 bases respectively, with 9 bases between them. This CDR3 contains 12 residues. Sequencing was carried out using ileal tissue. This clonotype was sampled from an adult with Crohn's disease. The chain recombines TRBV7-9 with TRBJ1-5; no clear D gene. The CDR3 sequence is CASSLAKGDQHF. The CDR3 DNA reads TGTGCCAGCAGCTTAGCGAAAGGAGACCAGCATTTT.